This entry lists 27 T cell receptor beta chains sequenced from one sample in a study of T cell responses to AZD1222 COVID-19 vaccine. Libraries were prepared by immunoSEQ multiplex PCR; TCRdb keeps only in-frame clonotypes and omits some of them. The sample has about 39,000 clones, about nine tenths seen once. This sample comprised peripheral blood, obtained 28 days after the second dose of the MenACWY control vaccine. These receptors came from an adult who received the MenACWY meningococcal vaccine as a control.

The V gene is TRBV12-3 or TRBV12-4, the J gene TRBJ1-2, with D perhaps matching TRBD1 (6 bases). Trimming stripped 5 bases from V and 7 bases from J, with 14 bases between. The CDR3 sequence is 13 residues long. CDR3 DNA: TGTGCCAGCAGTAGGACAGCGGATTTTGGCTACACCTTC. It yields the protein CASSRTADFGYTF.

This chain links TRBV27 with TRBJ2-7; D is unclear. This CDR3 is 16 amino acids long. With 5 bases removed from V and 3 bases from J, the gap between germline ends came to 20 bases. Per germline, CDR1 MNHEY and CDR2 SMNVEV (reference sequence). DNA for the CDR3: TGTGCCAGCAGTCCCACCGTACCGTGGTCCCTCTACGAGCAGTACTTC. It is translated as CASSPTVPWSLYEQYF.

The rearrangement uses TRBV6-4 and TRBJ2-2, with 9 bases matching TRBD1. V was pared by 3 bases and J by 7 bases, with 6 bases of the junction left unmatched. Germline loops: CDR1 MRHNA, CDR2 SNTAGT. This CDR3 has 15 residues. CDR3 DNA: TGTGCCAGCAGTGAATCACAGGGGGCCGGCGGGGAGCTGTTTTTT. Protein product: CASSESQGAGGELFF.

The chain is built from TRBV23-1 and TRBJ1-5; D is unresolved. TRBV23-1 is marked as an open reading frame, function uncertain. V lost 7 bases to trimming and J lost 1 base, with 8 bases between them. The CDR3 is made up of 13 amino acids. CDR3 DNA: TGCGCCAGCATCCGCCCCAGCAATCAGCCCCAGCATTTT. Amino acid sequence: CASIRPSNQPQHF.

Here the CDR3 reads CASSEEGGRTGELFF. The CDR3 DNA sequence: TGTGCCAGCAGCGAGGAGGGGGGGCGGACCGGGGAGCTGTTTTTT. The rearrangement links TRBV5-4 to TRBJ2-2, with D perhaps TRBD2 (7 bases). The V gene lost 4 bases and the J gene lost 5 bases, with 15 bases spanning the gap. The CDR3 runs to 15 residues. In germline, CDR1 is SGHNT, CDR2 YYREEE (reference sequence). Combining the CDR3 with reference TRBV5-4 and TRBJ2-2 gives the whole variable domain ETGVTQSPTHLIKTRGQQVTLRCSSQSGHNTVSWYQQALGQGPQFIFQYYREEENGRGNFPPRFSGLQFPNYSSELNVNALELDDSALYLCASSEEGGRTGELFFGEGSRLTVL.

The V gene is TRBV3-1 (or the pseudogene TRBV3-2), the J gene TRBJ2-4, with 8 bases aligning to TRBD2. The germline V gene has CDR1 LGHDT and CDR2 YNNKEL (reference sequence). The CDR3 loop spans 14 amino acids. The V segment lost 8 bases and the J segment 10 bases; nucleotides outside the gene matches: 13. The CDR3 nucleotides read TGTGCCAGCGCCTGGGGCGGGGGGAGAGGAATTCAGTACTTC. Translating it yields CASAWGGGRGIQYF.

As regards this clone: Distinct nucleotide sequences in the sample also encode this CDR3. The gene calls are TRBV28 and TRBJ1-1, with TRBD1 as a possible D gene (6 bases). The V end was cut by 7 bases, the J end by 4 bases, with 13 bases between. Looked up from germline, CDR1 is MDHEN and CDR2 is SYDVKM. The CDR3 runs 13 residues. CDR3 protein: CASTLTGTTEAFF. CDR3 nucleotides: TGTGCCAGCACCTTAACAGGGACCACTGAAGCTTTCTTT.

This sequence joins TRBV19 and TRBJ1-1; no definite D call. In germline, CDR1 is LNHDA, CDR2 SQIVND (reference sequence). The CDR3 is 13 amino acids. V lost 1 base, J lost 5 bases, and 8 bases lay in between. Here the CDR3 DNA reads TGTGCCAGTAGTATAGGGGAGATAACTGAAGCTTTCTTT. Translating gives CASSIGEITEAFF.

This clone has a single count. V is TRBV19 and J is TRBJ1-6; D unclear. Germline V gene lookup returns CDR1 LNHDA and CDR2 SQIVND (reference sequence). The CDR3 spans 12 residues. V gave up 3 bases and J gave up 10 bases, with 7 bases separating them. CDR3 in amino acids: CASSIAESPLHF. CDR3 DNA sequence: TGTGCCAGTAGTATCGCGGAATCACCCCTCCACTTT.

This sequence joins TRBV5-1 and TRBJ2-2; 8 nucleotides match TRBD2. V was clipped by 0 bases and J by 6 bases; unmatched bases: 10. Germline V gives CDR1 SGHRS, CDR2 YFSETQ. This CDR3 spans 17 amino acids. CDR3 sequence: CASSLVVAGSLPGELFF. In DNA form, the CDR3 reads TGCGCCAGCAGCTTGGTGGTAGCGGGAAGTCTCCCCGGGGAGCTGTTTTTT.

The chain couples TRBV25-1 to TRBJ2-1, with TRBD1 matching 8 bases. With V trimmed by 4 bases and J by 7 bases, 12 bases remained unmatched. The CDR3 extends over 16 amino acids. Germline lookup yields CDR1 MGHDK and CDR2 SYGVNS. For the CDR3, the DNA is TGTGCCAGCAGTGGGGTGGACAGGGAAGTGTATAATGAGCAGTTCTTC. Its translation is CASSGVDREVYNEQFF.

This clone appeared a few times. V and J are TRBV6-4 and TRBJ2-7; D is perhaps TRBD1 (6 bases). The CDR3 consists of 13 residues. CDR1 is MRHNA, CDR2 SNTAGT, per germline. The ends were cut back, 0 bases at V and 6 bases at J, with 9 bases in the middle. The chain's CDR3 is CASSDSLGGEQYF. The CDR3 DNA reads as TGTGCCAGCAGTGACTCACTAGGGGGCGAGCAGTACTTC.

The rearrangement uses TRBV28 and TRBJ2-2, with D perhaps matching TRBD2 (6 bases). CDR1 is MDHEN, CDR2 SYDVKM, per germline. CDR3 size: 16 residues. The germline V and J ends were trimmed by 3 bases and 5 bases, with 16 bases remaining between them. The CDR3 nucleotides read TGTGCCAGCAGTTTGGGTCGGGCGGGACGAACCGGGGAGCTGTTTTTT. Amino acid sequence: CASSLGRAGRTGELFF.

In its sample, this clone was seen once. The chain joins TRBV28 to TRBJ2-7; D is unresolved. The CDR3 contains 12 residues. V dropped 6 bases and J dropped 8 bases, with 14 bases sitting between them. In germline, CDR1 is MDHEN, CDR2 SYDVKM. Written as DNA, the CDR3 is TGTGCCAGCAGCTCCCGAGGTATGAAGCAGTACTTC. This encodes CASSSRGMKQYF.

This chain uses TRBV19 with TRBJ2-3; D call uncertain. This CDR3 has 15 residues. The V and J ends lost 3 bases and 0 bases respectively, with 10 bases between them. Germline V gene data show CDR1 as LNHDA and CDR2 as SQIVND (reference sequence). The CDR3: CASSILGGSTDTQYF. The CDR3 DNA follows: TGTGCCAGTAGTATTCTGGGTGGTAGCACAGATACGCAGTATTTT.

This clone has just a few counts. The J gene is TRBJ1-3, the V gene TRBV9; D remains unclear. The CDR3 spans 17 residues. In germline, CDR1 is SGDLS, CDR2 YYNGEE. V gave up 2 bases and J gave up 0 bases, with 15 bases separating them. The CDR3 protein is CASSVFGSEYSGNTIYF. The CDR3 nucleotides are TGTGCCAGCAGCGTCTTCGGCAGTGAGTACTCTGGAAACACCATATATTTT.

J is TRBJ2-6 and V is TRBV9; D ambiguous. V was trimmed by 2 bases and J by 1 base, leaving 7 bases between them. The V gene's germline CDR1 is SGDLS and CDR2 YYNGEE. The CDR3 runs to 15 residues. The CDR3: CASSVGPSGANVLTF. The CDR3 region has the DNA TGTGCCAGCAGCGTCGGGCCTTCTGGGGCCAACGTCCTGACTTTC.

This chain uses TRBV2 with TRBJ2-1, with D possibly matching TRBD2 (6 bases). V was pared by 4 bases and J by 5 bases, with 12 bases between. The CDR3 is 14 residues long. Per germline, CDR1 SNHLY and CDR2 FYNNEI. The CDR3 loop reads CASSGGTGNNEQFF. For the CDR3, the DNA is TGTGCCAGCAGTGGGGGGACTGGAAACAATGAGCAGTTCTTC.

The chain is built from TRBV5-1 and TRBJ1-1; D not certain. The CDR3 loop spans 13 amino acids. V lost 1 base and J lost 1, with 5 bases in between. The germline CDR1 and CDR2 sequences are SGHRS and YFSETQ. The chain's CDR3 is CASSLTANTEAFF. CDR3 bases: TGCGCCAGCAGCTTGACAGCGAACACTGAAGCTTTCTTT.

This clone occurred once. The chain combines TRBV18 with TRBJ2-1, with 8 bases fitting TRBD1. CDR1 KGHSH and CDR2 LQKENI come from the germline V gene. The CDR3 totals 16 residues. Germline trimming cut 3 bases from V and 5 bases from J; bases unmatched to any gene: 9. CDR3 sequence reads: CASSPEAAGGHNEQFF. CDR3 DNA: TGTGCCAGCTCACCGGAAGCGGCAGGGGGCCACAATGAGCAGTTCTTC.

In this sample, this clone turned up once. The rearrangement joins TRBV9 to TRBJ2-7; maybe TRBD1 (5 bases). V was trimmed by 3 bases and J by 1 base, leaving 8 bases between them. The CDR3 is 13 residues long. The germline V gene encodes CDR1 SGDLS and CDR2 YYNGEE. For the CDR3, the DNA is TGTGCCAGCAGCGAGACAGAGTCCTACGAGCAGTACTTC. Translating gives CASSETESYEQYF.

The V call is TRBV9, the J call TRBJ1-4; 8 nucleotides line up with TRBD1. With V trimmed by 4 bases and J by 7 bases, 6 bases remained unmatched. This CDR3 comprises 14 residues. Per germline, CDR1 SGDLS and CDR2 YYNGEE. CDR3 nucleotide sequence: TGTGCCAGCAGCCGACAGGGGAGAGGTGAAAAACTGTTTTTT. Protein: CASSRQGRGEKLFF.

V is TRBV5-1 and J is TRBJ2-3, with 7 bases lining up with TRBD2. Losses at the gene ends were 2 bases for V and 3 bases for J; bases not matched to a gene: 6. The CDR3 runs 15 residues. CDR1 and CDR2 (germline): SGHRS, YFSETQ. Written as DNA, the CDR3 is TGCGCCAGCAGCTTTCGCGGGAGAGGGACAGATACGCAGTATTTT. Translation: CASSFRGRGTDTQYF. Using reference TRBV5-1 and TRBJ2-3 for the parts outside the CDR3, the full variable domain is KAGVTQTPRYLIKTRGQQVTLSCSPISGHRSVSWYQQTPGQGLQFLFEYFSETQRNKGNFPGRFSGRQFSNSRSEMNVSTLELGDSALYLCASSFRGRGTDTQYFGPGTRLTVL.

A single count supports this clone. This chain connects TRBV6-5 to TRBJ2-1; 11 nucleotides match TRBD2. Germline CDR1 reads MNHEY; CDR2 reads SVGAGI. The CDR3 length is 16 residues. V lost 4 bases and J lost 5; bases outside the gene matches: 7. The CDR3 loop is CASSSNGLAGHNEQFF. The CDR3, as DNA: TGTGCCAGCAGTTCGAACGGACTAGCGGGCCACAATGAGCAGTTCTTC.

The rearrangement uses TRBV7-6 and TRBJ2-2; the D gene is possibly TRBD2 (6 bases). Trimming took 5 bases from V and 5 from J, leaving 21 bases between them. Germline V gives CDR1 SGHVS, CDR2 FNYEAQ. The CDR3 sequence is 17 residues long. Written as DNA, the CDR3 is TGTGCCAGCAGCCCATTTTCGGCGGGATTAGGGACCGGGGAGCTGTTTTTT. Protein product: CASSPFSAGLGTGELFF.

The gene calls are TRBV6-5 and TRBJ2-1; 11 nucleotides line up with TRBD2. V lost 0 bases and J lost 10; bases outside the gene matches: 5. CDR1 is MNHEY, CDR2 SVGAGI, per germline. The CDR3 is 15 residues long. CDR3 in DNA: TGTGCCAGCAGTTACTCTCTCGTAGCGGGAGGGGAGCAGTTCTTC. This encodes CASSYSLVAGGEQFF.

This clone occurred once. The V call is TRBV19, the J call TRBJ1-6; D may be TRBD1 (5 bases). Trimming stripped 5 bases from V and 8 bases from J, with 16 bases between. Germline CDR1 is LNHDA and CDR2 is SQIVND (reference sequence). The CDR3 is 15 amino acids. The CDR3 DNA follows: TGTGCCAGTAGTTTTGGGACCGCCGGGGATTCACCCCTCCACTTT. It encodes CASSFGTAGDSPLHF.